The rows below give T cell receptor beta chains drawn from one sample of a study of shared clonotypes between healthy human individuals. This table comes from immunoSEQ multiplex PCR, and its TCRdb copy is limited to in-frame clones, with some not included. Of over a million clones in the sample, roughly 96% were seen once. The source material was naive CD4+ T cells sorted from blood. The receptors derive from a young man in good health. Each CDR3 is given with its conserved first and last residue. Each record gives: clone size, V gene, J gene, D gene, CDR3 DNA, CDR3 protein. The D gene is left open where the match is weak. Expanded clones get a size class; other rows say once, few or many, or leave the size out.

>once|TRBV5-1|TRBJ1-2|TRBD1
TGCGCCAGCAGCTTGGAGGGACAGGCGCGTGGCTACACCTTC
CASSLEGQARGYTF
>-|TRBV14|TRBJ2-1|-
TGTGCCAGCAGCCAAGTGGCGGCGCGGCCCTACAATGAGCAGTTCTTC
CASSQVAARPYNEQFF
>-|TRBV5-1|TRBJ1-2|-
TGCGCCAGCAGCTTGGGGATTGTCGACTATGGCTACACCTTC
CASSLGIVDYGYTF
>-|TRBV7-8|TRBJ2-6|-
TGTGCCAGCAGCTATAGTAGGGGCATCTCTGGGGCCAACGTCCTGACTTTC
CASSYSRGISGANVLTF
>-|TRBV15|TRBJ2-5|TRBD2
TGTGCCACCAGCAGAGCCTTTAGCGGGCAAGAGACCCAGTACTTC
CATSRAFSGQETQYF
>-|TRBV19|TRBJ2-2|TRBD2
TGTGCCAGTAGCGGACTAGCGGGAGGGTTCGCGAACACCGGGGAGCTGTTTTTT
CASSGLAGGFANTGELFF
>-|TRBV5-6|TRBJ1-2|-
TGTGCCAGCAGCTTGGGGCCTAACTATGGCTACACCTTC
CASSLGPNYGYTF
>-|TRBV6-5|TRBJ2-5|-
TGTGCCAGCAGGCATGATACGCCGGGGACCCAGTACTTC
CASRHDTPGTQYF
>-|TRBV5-7|TRBJ2-7|-
TGTGCCAGCAGCTTGGGGCCGCCGGGTGAGCAGTACTTC
CASSLGPPGEQYF
>once|TRBV5-1|TRBJ1-1|TRBD1
TGCGCCAGCAGCGAAGGACAGGGTGGCACTGAAGCTTTCTTT
CASSEGQGGTEAFF
>-|TRBV7-9|TRBJ2-7|TRBD2
TGTGCCAGCAGCTTTGGGACTAGCTCCTACGAGCAGTACTTC
CASSFGTSSYEQYF
>-|TRBV4-1|TRBJ2-2|-
TGCGCCAGCAGCCAGGGGAGGAGAAACACCGGGGAGCTGTTTTTT
CASSQGRRNTGELFF
>few|TRBV13|TRBJ2-7|TRBD2
TGTGCCAGCAGCTTCAGCGGGGCTACCTACGAGCAGTACTTC
CASSFSGATYEQYF
>-|TRBV7-2|TRBJ2-2|-
TGTGCCAGCAGCTTATTCCCTCCCATACAAGCCGGGGAGCTGTTTTTT
CASSLFPPIQAGELFF
>-|TRBV7-8|TRBJ1-2|TRBD1
TGTGCCAGCAGCACCCGGGACAGGGGGGCGGATGGCTACACCTTC
CASSTRDRGADGYTF
>-|TRBV15|TRBJ2-1|TRBD1
TGTGCCACCGGAGGGGACAGGGTAGCCTACAATGAGCAGTTCTTC
CATGGDRVAYNEQFF
>-|TRBV27|TRBJ2-2|-
TGTGCCAGCAGTTTATACAAGGGGACGAACACCGGGGAGCTGTTTTTT
CASSLYKGTNTGELFF
>-|TRBV30|TRBJ2-7|-
TGTGCCTGGAGTCCCGGGAGCACTACGTTCTACGAGCAGTACTTC
CAWSPGSTTFYEQYF
>-|TRBV15|TRBJ1-2|-
TGTGCCACCAGCAGAAATCCTAGTGGCCGTGGCTACACCTTC
CATSRNPSGRGYTF
>-|TRBV19|TRBJ2-7|-
TGTGCCAGTAGTATAACAGGAGGGTCCTACGAGCAGTACTTC
CASSITGGSYEQYF
>-|TRBV5-1|TRBJ2-1|TRBD2
TGCGCCAGCAGCTTTCAGGCTAGCGGTCCTGACAATGAGCAGTTCTTC
CASSFQASGPDNEQFF
>-|TRBV2|TRBJ2-7|TRBD2
TGTGCCAGCAGTTTCGGGACTAGCGAGCCCTACGAGCAGTACTTC
CASSFGTSEPYEQYF
>-|TRBV5-6|TRBJ2-3|-
TGTGCCAGCAGCTTGCTTGGCACAGATACGCAGTATTTT
CASSLLGTDTQYF
>-|TRBV7-9|TRBJ2-5|TRBD1
TGTGCCAGCAGCCCTACTAGGGGGACAGGCGAAGAGACCCAGTACTTC
CASSPTRGTGEETQYF
>-|TRBV19|TRBJ2-5|-
TGTGCCAGTAGTACCTCCAGGGGAGAGACCCAGTACTTC
CASSTSRGETQYF
>-|TRBV9|TRBJ2-3|-
TGTGCCAGCAGCGTAGACCTTCGCGGGGCAGATACGCAGTATTTT
CASSVDLRGADTQYF
>-|TRBV12-5|TRBJ2-2|-
TGTGCTAGTGGGCGTGAGGGAAACACCGGGGAGCTGTTTTTT
CASGREGNTGELFF
>-|TRBV27|TRBJ2-7|TRBD2
TGTGCCAGCAGTCCAAGGACTAGCGGAGTCTACCTACCCTACGAGCAGTACTTC
CASSPRTSGVYLPYEQYF
>-|TRBV14|TRBJ1-3|-
TGTGCCAGCAGCCGGTTGTCGAGCTCTGGAAACACCATATATTTT
CASSRLSSSGNTIYF
>-|TRBV9|TRBJ2-1|-
TGTGCCAGCAGCGTAGGGGGTCGTGTAAATGAGCAGTTCTTC
CASSVGGRVNEQFF
>once|TRBV19|TRBJ1-5|TRBD1
TGTGCCAGTGGGGAGACAGGGGGCGAACAGCCCCAGCATTTT
CASGETGGEQPQHF
>-|TRBV30|TRBJ1-1|TRBD1
TGTGCCCGAGGGGATCTGGGGACAGGGGTGGGGACTGAAGCTTTCTTT
CARGDLGTGVGTEAFF
>-|TRBV5-4|TRBJ2-7|-
TGTGCCAGCAAGAGAGGGCCTCTTTACGAGCAGTACTTC
CASKRGPLYEQYF
>-|TRBV5-4|TRBJ1-2|TRBD1
TGTGCCAGCAGAGGGACAGGGGACGGCGGCTACACCTTC
CASRGTGDGGYTF
>-|TRBV2|TRBJ2-5|-
TGTGCCAGCAGTGAAGAGAGGGCCCAGTACTTC
CASSEERAQYF
>-|TRBV27|TRBJ2-7|-
TGTGCCAGCAGTTTAGTCTGGCACCACCTACTCTACGAGCAGTACTTC
CASSLVWHHLLYEQYF
>-|TRBV11-3|TRBJ2-2|-
TGTGCCAGCAGCTTCTCCTCCGCCGGGGAGCTGTTTTTT
CASSFSSAGELFF
>-|TRBV4-1|TRBJ2-1|TRBD2
TGCGCCAGCAGCCTAGCGGGGAGCTCCTACAATGAGCAGTTCTTC
CASSLAGSSYNEQFF
>-|TRBV27|TRBJ1-5|-
TGTGCCAGCAGACCACGCCCCGGGGGGCCCCAGCATTTT
CASRPRPGGPQHF
>-|TRBV5-1|TRBJ2-7|TRBD1
TGCGCCACCAGACCGACAGGGGGGGCGGCCGAGCAGTACTTC
CATRPTGGAAEQYF